The rows below give T cell receptor beta chains drawn from one sample of a study of cytomegalovirus exposure and HLA in healthy donors. Repertoires were generated with immunoSEQ multiplex PCR, while TCRdb's copy carries only in-frame clones and drops some. Among about 160,000 clones listed, around 79% were seen once. Sequencing used PBMCs. All receptors come from a human donor in good health. CDR3s include the opening cysteine and the closing phenylalanine or tryptophan. A D gene is named only where the DNA matches it firmly. Only part of the rows carry a size: once, few, many, or a class if the clone is expanded.

j_call d_call clone_size v_call cdr3_aa cdr3_nt
TRBJ1-1 NA NA TRBV18 CASSPLEGQNTEAFF TGTGCCAGCTCACCCTTAGAGGGACAGAACACTGAAGCTTTCTTT
TRBJ2-5 TRBD2 NA TRBV7-2 CASSLGSGGAHQETQYF TGTGCCAGCAGCTTAGGTAGCGGGGGGGCTCATCAGGAGACCCAGTACTTC
TRBJ2-1 TRBD2 NA TRBV7-2 CASSLVGSGGYYEQFF TGTGCCAGCAGCTTAGTCGGTAGCGGGGGGTACTATGAGCAGTTCTTC
TRBJ2-5 TRBD2 NA TRBV5-4 CASSLGGGETQYF TGTGCCAGCAGCTTGGGCGGGGGAGAGACCCAGTACTTC
TRBJ2-7 TRBD1 NA TRBV5-1 CASSIGTGETYEQYF TGCGCCAGCAGCATTGGGACAGGGGAAACCTACGAGCAGTACTTC
TRBJ2-7 TRBD1 once TRBV2 CASSIPPGTGEVLQYF TGTGCCAGCAGCATCCCCCCCGGGACAGGGGAGGTATTGCAGTACTTC
TRBJ1-2 NA NA TRBV29-1 CSVLRDYGYTF TGCAGCGTCCTGCGCGACTATGGCTACACCTTC
TRBJ2-2 NA NA TRBV19 CASSGHTGELFF TGTGCCAGTAGTGGGCACACCGGGGAGCTGTTTTTT
TRBJ1-3 NA NA TRBV4-1 CASSQGQAPSGNTIYF TGCGCCAGCAGCCAAGGACAGGCTCCCTCTGGAAACACCATATATTTT
TRBJ2-3 NA NA TRBV2 CASTAKAGLGDTQYF TGTGCCAGCACCGCCAAAGCAGGGTTGGGGGATACGCAGTATTTT
TRBJ1-1 TRBD1 NA TRBV29-1 CSVAETGFTEAFF TGCAGCGTTGCAGAGACAGGGTTTACTGAAGCTTTCTTT
TRBJ2-7 TRBD1 few TRBV5-1 CASSAGQGAYEQYF TGCGCCAGCAGCGCGGGACAGGGGGCCTACGAGCAGTACTTC
TRBJ2-7 NA NA TRBV6-1 CASSWLDEQYF TGTGCCAGTAGTTGGCTAGACGAGCAGTACTTC
TRBJ2-7 NA NA TRBV5-4 CASSPLGQPYEQYF TGTGCCAGCAGCCCGCTTGGACAGCCCTACGAGCAGTACTTC
TRBJ1-4 NA NA TRBV13 CASSLGRTVDEKLFF TGTGCCAGCAGCTTAGGACGTACGGTTGATGAAAAACTGTTTTTT
TRBJ1-2 NA NA TRBV5-1 CASSYLANYGYTF TGCGCCAGCAGCTACCTAGCTAACTATGGCTACACCTTC
TRBJ2-4 NA NA TRBV13 CASSLARGLAKNIQYF TGTGCCAGCAGCTTAGCTCGGGGTCTAGCCAAAAACATTCAGTACTTC
TRBJ1-1 NA NA TRBV10-3 CAISEGHRDEAFF TGTGCCATCAGTGAAGGACATAGGGATGAAGCTTTCTTT
TRBJ2-7 NA NA TRBV6-5 CASSYSRSEQYF TGTGCCAGCAGTTACTCGAGAAGCGAGCAGTACTTC
TRBJ2-1 NA NA TRBV19 CASSISWEWRNEQFF TGTGCCAGTAGTATCTCGTGGGAGTGGCGTAATGAGCAGTTCTTC
TRBJ2-7 TRBD1 NA TRBV6-1 CASSPGTGESYEQYF TGTGCCAGCAGTCCCGGGACAGGGGAGTCCTACGAGCAGTACTTC
TRBJ2-5 TRBD2 NA TRBV7-6 CASSLGLAGGTRETQYF TGTGCCAGCAGCTTGGGACTAGCGGGGGGGACGCGAGAGACCCAGTACTTC
TRBJ2-7 NA NA TRBV7-8 CASSADRIYEQYF TGTGCCAGCAGCGCGGACAGAATCTACGAGCAGTACTTC
TRBJ2-1 NA NA TRBV11-3 CASSLGGQDFGEQFF TGTGCCAGCAGCTTAGGGGGACAAGATTTTGGTGAGCAGTTCTTC
TRBJ2-3 TRBD2 NA TRBV6-1 CASSPSGGDTQYF TGTGCCAGCAGTCCTAGCGGGGGGGATACGCAGTATTTT
TRBJ1-5 NA few TRBV27 CATMVAGLSNQPQHF TGTGCCACCATGGTGGCAGGACTAAGCAATCAGCCCCAGCATTTT